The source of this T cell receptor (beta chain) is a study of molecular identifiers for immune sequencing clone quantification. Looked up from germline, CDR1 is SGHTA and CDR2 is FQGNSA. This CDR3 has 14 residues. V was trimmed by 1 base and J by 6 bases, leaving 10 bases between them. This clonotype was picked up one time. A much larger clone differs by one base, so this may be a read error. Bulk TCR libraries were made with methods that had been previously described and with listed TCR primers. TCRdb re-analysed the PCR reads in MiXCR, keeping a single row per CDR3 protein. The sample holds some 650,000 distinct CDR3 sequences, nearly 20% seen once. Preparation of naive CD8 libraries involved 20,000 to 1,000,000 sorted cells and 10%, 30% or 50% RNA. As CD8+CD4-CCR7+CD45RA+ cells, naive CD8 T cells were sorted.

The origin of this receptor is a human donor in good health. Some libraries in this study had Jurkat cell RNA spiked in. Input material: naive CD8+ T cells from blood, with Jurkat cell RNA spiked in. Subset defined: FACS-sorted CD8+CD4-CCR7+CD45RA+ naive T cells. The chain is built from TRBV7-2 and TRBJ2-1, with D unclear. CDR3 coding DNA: TGTGCCAGCAGCTTAGTAGTCCGGAGCAATGAGCAGTTCTTC. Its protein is CASSLVVRSNEQFF.